One T cell receptor beta chain is described in this entry. These data come from a study of CD4 and CD8 cells across lung adenocarcinoma regions. Trimming took 0 bases from V and 3 from J, leaving 2 bases between them. Germline V CDR1 and CDR2: MNHNS, SASEGT. The CDR3 totals 13 residues. TCRdb ran MiXCR on the PCR reads and lists one entry per CDR3 protein. The sample shows about 19,000 distinct CDR3 sequences, 45% to 55% of them seen only once. Localized lung adenocarcinoma, a non-small cell lung cancer, affected the donors. The TCR originated in a male donor with lung adenocarcinoma. The CD4 and CD8 labels of this study may be unreliable. The chain is built from TRBV6-1 and TRBJ2-2; no firm D call. The sample consisted of CD4+ T cells from the margin of a lung tumor. The CDR3 DNA sequence: TGTGCCAGCAGTGAAGCGGACACCGGGGAGCTGTTTTTT. Protein: CASSEADTGELFF.